The 6 T cell receptor beta chains listed next were all sequenced from one sample in a study of blood T cell repertoires in COVID-19. The repertoire was sequenced with immunoSEQ multiplex PCR; TCRdb's copy has only in-frame clones and lacks some. The data hold about 160,000 clones, with roughly 88% observed a single time. What was sequenced was peripheral blood. These receptors all stem from a woman aged 80 or older with active or convalescent COVID-19.

The rearrangement links TRBV3-1 (or the pseudogene TRBV3-2) to TRBJ2-3; 11 nucleotides line up with TRBD2. This CDR3 spans 14 amino acids. V shed 4 bases and J 5 bases; nucleotides not matched to a gene: 2. CDR1 and CDR2 (germline): LGHDT, YNNKEL (reference sequence). DNA of the CDR3: TGTGCCAGCAGCCGGGGACTAGCGGTAGATACGCAGTATTTT. It encodes CASSRGLAVDTQYF.

V is TRBV11-3 and J is TRBJ2-6, with a tentative D call TRBD1 (6 bases). Germline V lookup: CDR1 SGHNT, CDR2 YENEEA. CDR3 length: 16 residues. V was clipped by 7 bases and J by 1 base, with 14 bases between them. The CDR3 loop reads CASTLIQGSGANVLTF. The CDR3 DNA reads TGTGCCAGCACGTTGATACAGGGATCTGGGGCCAACGTCCTGACTTTC.

The rearrangement links TRBV5-1 to TRBJ2-2; 8 nucleotides align to TRBD1. The CDR3 runs 15 residues. Germline CDR1 is SGHRS and CDR2 is YFSETQ. After removal of 3 bases from V and 9 bases from J, the junction contained 10 bases not matched to a gene. This CDR3 reads CASSSGQGLVWELFF. CDR3 bases: TGCGCCAGCAGCTCTGGACAGGGCCTTGTCTGGGAGCTGTTTTTT.

The chain recombines TRBV9 with TRBJ2-4; a weak D match, TRBD1 (5 bases). The CDR3 consists of 16 residues. V was shortened by 0 bases and J by 6 bases, with 16 bases between the two germline ends. CDR1 is SGDLS and CDR2 is YYNGEE in the germline V gene. Here the CDR3 DNA reads TGTGCCAGCAGCGTAGGCGGCAGGGATGTGGGAAACATTCAGTACTTC. Protein: CASSVGGRDVGNIQYF.

This clone was seen more than once but under ten times. The chain couples TRBV10-3 to TRBJ2-5; 12 bases line up with TRBD2. CDR1 ENHRY and CDR2 SYGVKD come from the germline V gene. This CDR3 has 16 residues. Germline trimming cut 2 bases from V and 1 base from J; bases unmatched to any gene: 2. The chain's CDR3 is CAISEMTSGGQETQYF. The CDR3 region has the DNA TGTGCCATCAGTGAGATGACTAGCGGGGGCCAAGAGACCCAGTACTTC.

The rearrangement joins TRBV4-1 to TRBJ1-6, with 8 nucleotides matching TRBD1. In germline, CDR1 is MGHRA, CDR2 YSYEKL. This CDR3 contains 18 residues. J was trimmed by 6 bases and V by 4 bases; bases with no gene match: 14. As DNA, the CDR3 is TGCGCCAGCAGCCCGATAGGGGGAACCGGGACAGGTAATTCACCCCTCCACTTT. Translation gives CASSPIGGTGTGNSPLHF.